This T cell receptor beta chain came from a study of human thymus T cells (dated by TCRdb to 2020 to 2021). Study-wide context: The study used under 10 infant thymus samples plus four related peripheral blood samples to characterize TCR alpha and beta repertoires. Donor ages ranging from roughly 6 to 250 days were recorded, and about six male and a couple of female infants were included in the cohort.

The donors were immunologically healthy infants in Finland who had open corrective cardiac surgery for congenital heart defects. From four of the eight donors, a small aliquot of roughly 0.45-1 mL peripheral blood was collected during surgery. Instead of starting from a fixed cell number, genomic DNA extraction from blood samples used all available leukocytes. ACK lysis buffer was used to clear erythrocytes from the blood, and the leukocytes were then kept as pellets at -70 degrees C. A QIAsymphony instrument was used to extract genomic DNA from frozen cell pellets. At the junction V is shortened by 6 bases and J by 1 base; bases outside the gene matches: 3. The CDR3, cysteine through phenylalanine, is 14 amino acids long. Of all the DNA, just the CDR3 is kept, 42 bases in frame from base 1. Reading the germline V gene gives CDR1 MNHEY and CDR2 SVGAGI. The immunoSEQ multiplex PCR assay was used to amplify the TCRB and TCRAD loci from a standardized amount of quality-controlled genomic DNA. The V(D)J region was spanned by amplicons of a length sufficient to cover the CDR3 and to identify V and J genes. Through the commercial immunoSEQ service, the amplicons were sequenced on an Illumina platform. Regarding the original processing steps: Corrections for primer bias and sequencing errors followed previously described methods, while TCRAD and TCRB definitions were based on the IMGT database. The repertoires were analysed using immunoSEQ Analyzer 3.0 and VDJTools for basic statistics, V/J segment usage, diversity estimates, rarefaction and pairwise overlap. Diversity was estimated with Chao1, ChaoE, Efron-Thisted, Shannon and inverse Simpson indices, and also on datasets down-sampled to the smallest sample. Repertoire overlap was assessed by strict matching of CDR3 nucleotide sequence, V gene and J gene, and clustering was done by Jaccard-based multidimensional scaling. As stored in TCRdb, this immuneACCESS dataset retains in-frame rearrangements with V and J assigned. A fraction of the clones does not appear; measured against another copy, unresolved V genes explain less than half of the discrepancy, and the remainder lacks a known reason. Clonal size and the V and J genes are those of that table, whereas D and trimming came from the DNA. Here the sample has some 44,000 clones; more than 85% occur a single time. The ten largest clones represent around 0.2% of the sample.

Comment on this clone: It lacks a known antigen. Qualities for individual bases were not recorded, and no much larger clone is one base off.

What the work shows at the level of the full study, not this receptor alone: On average, roughly 890,000 unique TCRB clonotypes were obtained from thymus samples, compared with about 86,000 from blood samples. Both the thymic and the peripheral blood repertoires appeared to show biased V and J gene segment usage.

This receptor was obtained from a girl under three years old with a congenital heart defect but otherwise immunologically healthy. The V gene is TRBV6-5 and the J gene is TRBJ2-7; 10 central nucleotides agree with TRBD1. The sample consisted of blood. In nucleotide form, the sequence is TGTGCCAGCAGGCGGACAGGGGGTTCCTACGAGCAGTACTTC. Protein translation: CASRRTGGSYEQYF.